The 17 T cell receptor beta chains given below trace back to one sample, sequenced in a study of OX40 agonist ivuxolimab in advanced cancers. Profiled with immunoSEQ multiplex PCR; TCRdb holds only in-frame clones, not every one. Among under 80,000 clones listed, 87% were seen once. Sequenced material: CD4+ or CD8+ T cells sorted from blood, taken in a trial of the OX40 agonist ivuxolimab. The receptors here all came from an adult with an advanced solid tumor such as melanoma, head and neck, liver or kidney cancer.

The chain links TRBV7-6 to TRBJ1-1; 12 bases map to TRBD1. The CDR3 contains 16 residues. From germline, CDR1 is SGHVS and CDR2 FNYEAQ. The V gene end was trimmed by 5 bases and the J gene end by 4 bases; junction bases not matched to a gene: 8. Here the CDR3 reads CASSVGTGGRGTEAFF. DNA of the CDR3: TGTGCCAGCAGCGTGGGGACAGGGGGCCGGGGCACTGAAGCTTTCTTT.

The V and J genes are TRBV5-1 and TRBJ2-7; 11 bases fit TRBD1. Unmatched junction bases numbered 10, after V lost 4 bases and J lost 7 bases. The CDR3 is made up of 15 amino acids. Germline values: CDR1 SGHRS, CDR2 YFSETQ. The CDR3 DNA sequence: TGCGCCAGCAGCAGCCGGGACAGGGGGTTGGGGGAGCAGTACTTC. This codes for CASSSRDRGLGEQYF.

This clone has more than one count but fewer than ten. The chain links TRBV7-3 to TRBJ1-1; D gene unclear. Germline V gene data show CDR1 as SGHTA and CDR2 as FQGTGA. V dropped 4 bases and J dropped 1 base, with 7 bases sitting between them. The CDR3 extends over 13 amino acids. The CDR3 is CASSWTTNTEAFF. In DNA form, the CDR3 reads TGTGCCAGCAGCTGGACCACGAACACTGAAGCTTTCTTT. Filled out from reference TRBV7-3 and TRBJ1-1, the complete variable domain reads GAGVSQTPSNKVTEKGKYVELRCDPISGHTALYWYRQSLGQGPEFLIYFQGTGAADDSGLPNDRFFAVRPEGSVSTLKIQRTERGDSAVYLCASSWTTNTEAFFGQGTRLTVV.

The chain is built from TRBV5-1 and TRBJ2-5; 11 bases match TRBD1. The DNA matches TRBJ2-7 better at its end, which makes the J call doubtful. The CDR3 loop spans 15 amino acids. Germline assignment: CDR1 SGHRS and CDR2 YFSETQ. The CDR3 DNA reads TGCGCCAGCAGCCAAACTGGACAGGGGGCTTACGAGCAGTACTTC. Amino acids: CASSQTGQGAYEQYF.

This chain joins TRBV9 and TRBJ2-5; TRBD1 aligns across 8 bases. Germline assignment: CDR1 SGDLS and CDR2 YYNGEE. This CDR3 comprises 16 residues. Trimming removed 0 bases from V and 4 bases from J; junction bases left unmatched: 8. For the CDR3, the DNA is TGTGCCAGCAGCGTAGGAGCGGTCGACAGGGGAGAGACCCAGTACTTC. Translating it yields CASSVGAVDRGETQYF. The full variable domain, its missing parts supplied by reference TRBV9 and TRBJ2-5, is DSGVTQTPKHLITATGQRVTLRCSPRSGDLSVYWYQQSLDQGLQFLIQYYNGEERAKGNILERFSAQQFPDLHSELNLSSLELGDSALYFCASSVGAVDRGETQYFGPGTRLLVL.

The chain couples TRBV9 to TRBJ2-5; 10 bases map to TRBD1. The CDR3 has 16 residues. J lost 5 bases, V lost 4 bases, and 11 bases had no gene match. Germline V gives CDR1 SGDLS, CDR2 YYNGEE. The CDR3 spells CASSPRQGAPTETQYF. CDR3 nucleotides: TGTGCCAGCAGCCCCAGACAGGGGGCCCCCACGGAGACCCAGTACTTC.

This rearrangement joins TRBV18 to TRBJ2-1; possible D gene TRBD1, 6 bases. Trimming took off 5 bases at V and 6 bases at J, with 14 bases between the two ends. The CDR3 spans 14 residues. Germline loops: CDR1 KGHSH, CDR2 LQKENI. CDR3 sequence: CASSTGLGGNEQFF. The CDR3 region has the DNA TGTGCCAGCTCAACGGGGCTAGGGGGCAATGAGCAGTTCTTC.

The CDR3 DNA reads as TGTGCCAGCAGCCAACTACAGGGGGCACCCACAGATACGCAGTATTTT. As protein: CASSQLQGAPTDTQYF. This chain uses TRBV14 with TRBJ2-3, with TRBD1 matching 9 bases. This CDR3 has 16 amino acids. V was pared by 2 bases and J by 2 bases, with 5 bases of the junction left unmatched. Germline CDR1 SGHDN, CDR2 FVKESK. Together with reference TRBV14 and TRBJ2-3, the CDR3 gives the full variable domain: EAGVTQFPSHSVIEKGQTVTLRCDPISGHDNLYWYRRVMGKEIKFLLHFVKESKQDESGMPNNRFLAERTGGTYSTLKVQPAELEDSGVYFCASSQLQGAPTDTQYFGPGTRLTVL.

The V call is TRBV18, the J call TRBJ2-7, with TRBD1 identical over 7 bases. V was clipped by 2 bases and J by 5 bases; unmatched bases: 6. This CDR3 has 14 residues. Germline CDR1 and CDR2: KGHSH and LQKENI. In DNA form, the CDR3 reads TGTGCCAGCTCACCAATGGACAGGTCACACGAGCAGTACTTC. Encoded protein: CASSPMDRSHEQYF.

The chain joins TRBV29-1 to TRBJ2-7; D is uncertain. The germline V gene encodes CDR1 SQVTM and CDR2 ANQGSEA. The CDR3 has 12 residues. V was shortened by 2 bases and J by 0 bases, with 5 bases between the two germline ends. In nucleotides, the CDR3 is TGCAGCGTTGAATTAAACTCCTACGAGCAGTACTTC. This codes for CSVELNSYEQYF.

The chain couples TRBV7-8 to TRBJ1-5, with TRBD1 as a possible D gene (6 bases). CDR3 length: 14 residues. Trimming pared 1 base from V and 6 bases from J, leaving 10 bases between. Per germline, CDR1 SGHVS and CDR2 FQNEAQ. In DNA form, the CDR3 reads TGTGCCAGCAGCTTAGAAGGGGGGCTTCAGCCCCAGCATTTT. Its protein is CASSLEGGLQPQHF.

The V and J genes are TRBV6-5 and TRBJ2-1; D is perhaps TRBD2 (5 bases). V lost 6 bases and J lost 6, with 15 bases in between. This CDR3 contains 14 residues. CDR1 is MNHEY and CDR2 is SVGAGI in the germline V gene. The CDR3 reads CASRADFGANEQFF. The CDR3 nucleotides are TGTGCCAGCAGGGCGGACTTCGGCGCCAATGAGCAGTTCTTC.

The chain couples TRBV2 to TRBJ2-1, with TRBD2 matching 9 bases. There are 13 residues in the CDR3. Per germline, CDR1 SNHLY and CDR2 FYNNEI. The V and J ends lost 9 bases and 9 bases, in that order; junction bases with no gene match: 9. CDR3 DNA sequence: TGTGCCAGGGGGACTAGCATATCACCTGAGCAGTTCTTC. Protein product: CARGTSISPEQFF.

The rearrangement links TRBV18 to TRBJ2-5, with a weak D call TRBD1 (6 bases). The germline V gene has CDR1 KGHSH and CDR2 LQKENI. This CDR3 comprises 13 residues. V was pared by 10 bases and J by 0 bases, with 12 bases between. CDR3 region: CATSQGNQETQYF. The CDR3, as DNA: TGTGCCACCTCGCAGGGGAACCAAGAGACCCAGTACTTC.

The genes are TRBV7-3 and TRBJ2-3, with D possibly matching TRBD2 (5 bases). The CDR3 is made up of 16 amino acids. Trimming removed 5 bases from V and 2 bases from J, with 17 bases in between. Per germline, CDR1 SGHTA and CDR2 FQGTGA. The CDR3 coding sequence is TGTGCCAGCAGCCCAAACCCGAGGGCCCCCACAGATACGCAGTATTTT. It encodes CASSPNPRAPTDTQYF.

The gene calls are TRBV7-6 and TRBJ2-2; D remains unclear. CDR3 length equals 15 residues. The germline V and J ends were trimmed by 3 bases and 4 bases, with 12 bases remaining between them. The V gene's germline CDR1 is SGHVS and CDR2 FNYEAQ. The CDR3 DNA is TGTGCCAGCAGCTTCGCCGTTACTGGCACCGGGGAGCTGTTTTTT. Amino acid sequence: CASSFAVTGTGELFF.

V gene TRBV7-2 combines with J gene TRBJ1-2; D gene ambiguous. The CDR3 totals 13 residues. V lost 5 bases and J lost 9, with 16 bases in between. Germline CDR1 SGHTA, CDR2 FQGNSA. CDR3 nucleotide sequence: TGTGCCAGCAGCCCCCTTTTCCCTGGGAGCTACACCTTC. This translates into CASSPLFPGSYTF.